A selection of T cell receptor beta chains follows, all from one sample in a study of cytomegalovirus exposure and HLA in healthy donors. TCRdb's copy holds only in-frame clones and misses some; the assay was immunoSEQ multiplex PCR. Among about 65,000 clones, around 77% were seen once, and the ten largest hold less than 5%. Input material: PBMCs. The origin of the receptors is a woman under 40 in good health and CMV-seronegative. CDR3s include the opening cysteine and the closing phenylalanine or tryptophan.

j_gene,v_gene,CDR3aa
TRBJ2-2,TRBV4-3,CASSQEAIRGPDTGELFF
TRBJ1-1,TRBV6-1,CASGGGPLNTEAFF
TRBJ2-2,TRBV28,CASSLSSNPGLASRATGELFF
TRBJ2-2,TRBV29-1,CSVLRESRELFF
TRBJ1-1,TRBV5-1,CASRTRQGEAEAFF
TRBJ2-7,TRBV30,CACLTGTGWKGQYF
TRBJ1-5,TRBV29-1,CSALTGAGQPQHF
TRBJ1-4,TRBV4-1,CASSQALGQGGGRTNEKLFF
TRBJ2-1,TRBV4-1,CASSQGELSSYNEQFF
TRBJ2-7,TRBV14,CASSQIPRSRGRSYEQYF
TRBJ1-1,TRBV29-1,CSARNGLMNTEAFF
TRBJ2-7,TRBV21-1,CASSTDRGTSYEQYF
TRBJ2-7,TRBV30,CAWRTGYEQYF
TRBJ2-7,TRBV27,CASSLSVSSYEQYF
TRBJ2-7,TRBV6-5,CASSYQQGELGEQYF
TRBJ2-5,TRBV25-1,CASSEDRGVLETQYF
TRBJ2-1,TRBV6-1,CASSETGGGYNEQFF
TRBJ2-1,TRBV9,CASSVASYNEQFF
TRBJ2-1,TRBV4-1,CASSPPLLAGGENEQFF
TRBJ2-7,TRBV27,CASSLSGSTYEQYF
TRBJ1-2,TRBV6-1,CASSESGQLKYGYTF
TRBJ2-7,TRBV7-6,CASSLGQGSSYEQYF
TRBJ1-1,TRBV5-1,CASKMAQTGNTEAFF
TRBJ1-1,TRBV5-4,CASMGQQNTEAFF